These 9 T cell receptor beta chains share one sample of origin, sequenced in a study of blood T cell repertoires in COVID-19. Generated by immunoSEQ multiplex PCR, the TCRdb table keeps only in-frame clones and is missing some. The top ten clones hold 9% to 9.5% of a sample with roughly 270,000 clones, over 75% of them seen once. Sequenced material: peripheral blood. Receptor source: a man in his late teens or twenties with active or convalescent COVID-19.

Comment on this clone: One junction end does not reproduce the germline sequence, and a read error may be involved. The chain has TRBV3-1 (or the pseudogene TRBV3-2) and TRBJ1-2; D unclear. The germline CDR1 and CDR2 sequences are LGHDT and YNNKEL (reference sequence). This CDR3 is 14 amino acids long. CDR3 loop: CASSQVSRNFGYTF. CDR3 DNA: TGTGCCAGCAGCCAAGTGTCCCGAAACTTTGGCTACACCTTC.

The V gene is TRBV18, the J gene TRBJ2-5, with D perhaps TRBD2 (5 bases). Between the trimmed V and J ends, which lost 3 bases and 5 bases, there was a span of 28 bases. Germline V gene data show CDR1 as KGHSH and CDR2 as LQKENI. CDR3 length: 19 amino acids. The CDR3 is CASSPATLARQAVGETQYF. As DNA, the CDR3 is TGTGCCAGCTCACCCGCAACTTTAGCCCGACAAGCGGTTGGGGAGACCCAGTACTTC.

This rearrangement joins TRBV2 to TRBJ1-3; no definite D call. V shed 6 bases and J shed 3 bases, with 15 bases lying between them. CDR1 SNHLY and CDR2 FYNNEI come from the germline V gene. CDR3 size: 15 residues. The CDR3 region is CASSVEAIVGNTIYF. The CDR3 DNA follows: TGTGCCAGCAGCGTAGAAGCGATAGTTGGAAACACCATATATTTT.

The chain links TRBV19 to TRBJ2-7; unclear D gene. V was cut by 3 bases and J by 3 bases, with 12 bases left in between. The CDR3 covers 14 residues. Germline V gene sequence: CDR1 LNHDA, CDR2 SQIVND (reference sequence). In nucleotides, the CDR3 is TGTGCCAGTAGTATCTCTGGAGTTGGCTACGAGCAGTACTTC. Translation gives CASSISGVGYEQYF.

The chain links TRBV13 to TRBJ2-7; 7 bases are shared with TRBD2. Losses at the gene ends were 4 bases for V and 1 base for J; bases not matched to a gene: 1. This CDR3 has 13 residues. In germline, CDR1 is PRHDT, CDR2 FYEKMQ (reference sequence). This chain's CDR3 is CASSSGLSYEQYF. DNA of the CDR3: TGTGCCAGCAGCTCGGGACTATCCTACGAGCAGTACTTC.

This clone was seen only a few times. The rearrangement links TRBV20-1 to TRBJ1-6, with D perhaps TRBD1 (5 bases). The CDR3 totals 16 residues. Trimming removed 3 bases from V and 3 bases from J, with 15 bases in between. The germline V gene has CDR1 DFQATT and CDR2 SNEGSKA (reference sequence). DNA of the CDR3: TGCAGTGCTAGTATCCGGGGGGAGCTCTATAATTCACCCCTCCACTTT. It specifies CSASIRGELYNSPLHF.

This rearrangement joins TRBV28 to TRBJ1-6; 10 bases line up with TRBD1. The germline V gene has CDR1 MDHEN and CDR2 SYDVKM. The CDR3 spans 15 residues. Trimming cost V 7 bases and J 9 bases; bases outside gene matches: 9. This CDR3 reads CASIPSGQGSSPLHF. In DNA, the CDR3 is TGTGCCAGCATCCCCTCGGGACAGGGGTCTTCACCCCTCCACTTT.

This sequence joins TRBV2 and TRBJ2-5; 8 nucleotides align to TRBD2. Unmatched junction bases numbered 7, after V lost 6 bases and J lost 1 base. This CDR3 spans 15 amino acids. The germline gives CDR1 SNHLY, CDR2 FYNNEI. The CDR3 nucleotides are TGTGCCAGCAGCAACCCTCTAGCGGGCCAAGAGACCCAGTACTTC. It translates to CASSNPLAGQETQYF.

The chain links TRBV5-7 to TRBJ2-3, with TRBD1 matching over 8 bases. TRBV5-7 is filed as an ORF, its function uncertain. V was pared by 0 bases and J by 5 bases, with 2 bases of the junction left unmatched. This CDR3 region has 14 residues. CDR3 protein: CASSLVQGEDTQYF. DNA for the CDR3: TGTGCCAGCAGCTTGGTACAGGGGGAAGATACGCAGTATTTT.